Following are 18 T cell receptor beta chains from one sample sequenced in a study of CD8+ T cells in alopecia areata. Treatment indicated: oral pan-JAK inhibitor, 5-10 mg twice daily. Isolated RNA was reverse transcribed into cDNA used as the sequencing template. Data came from immunoSEQ multiplex PCR; TCRdb stores just in-frame clones and leaves some out. The table shows a few hundred thousand clones, with around three fifths occurring only once. The source material was CD4+ T cells sorted from blood, sampled at week 52, from a patient treated with tofacitinib. The source of these receptors is a human donor with alopecia areata.

This chain links TRBV29-1 with TRBJ1-1, with D unresolved. Germline V gene sequence: CDR1 SQVTM, CDR2 ANQGSEA. Trimming pared 7 bases from V and 11 bases from J, leaving 17 bases between. The length of the CDR3 is 11 residues. CDR3 in amino acids: CSGGSVSEAFF. The CDR3 bases are TGCAGCGGTGGGTCGGTATCCGAGGCTTTCTTT. The complete variable domain, with remaining parts taken from reference TRBV29-1 and TRBJ1-1, reads SAVISQKPSRDICQRGTSLTIQCQVDSQVTMMFWYRQQPGQSLTLIATANQGSEATYESGFVIDKFPISRPNLTFSTLTVSNMSPEDSSIYLCSGGSVSEAFFGQGTRLTVV.

The CDR3 region has the DNA TGTGCCAGCAGCGAGACAGTGCTAGCCAAAAACATTCAGTACTTC. This sequence encodes CASSETVLAKNIQYF. This sequence joins TRBV25-1 and TRBJ2-4; TRBD1 might be the D (5 bases). The CDR3 spans 15 residues. Germline CDR1 and CDR2: MGHDK and SYGVNS. V lost 6 bases and J 0 bases, leaving 12 bases between the germline ends.

This chain uses TRBV5-6 with TRBJ2-1; 10 positions match TRBD1. With V trimmed by 4 bases and J by 6 bases, 10 bases remained unmatched. This CDR3 contains 16 residues. Per germline, CDR1 SGHDT and CDR2 YYEEEE. Here the CDR3 reads CASSTRQGAARNEQFF. The CDR3 DNA follows: TGTGCCAGCAGCACTCGACAGGGGGCGGCTCGCAATGAGCAGTTCTTC.

The chain recombines TRBV7-9 with TRBJ2-7; unclear D gene. Per germline, CDR1 SEHNR and CDR2 FQNEAQ (reference sequence). V was shortened by 5 bases and J by 6 bases, with 20 bases between the two germline ends. This CDR3 spans 15 amino acids. The CDR3 sequence is CASSPPRLYNSEQYF. The CDR3 coding sequence is TGTGCCAGCAGCCCCCCCCGCTTATACAACAGCGAGCAGTACTTC.

The chain carries TRBV4-3 and TRBJ1-5; D might be TRBD1 (5 bases). The CDR3 covers 17 residues. Germline CDR1 and CDR2: LGHNA and YSLEER. The V and J ends lost 0 bases and 1 base respectively, with 13 bases between them. In DNA form, the CDR3 reads TGCGCCAGCAGCCAAGATCTGGGAGGGGCGAGCAATCAGCCCCAGCATTTT. This encodes CASSQDLGGASNQPQHF.

This clone was counted once. J is TRBJ2-5 and V is TRBV7-2; 9 nucleotides align to TRBD2. The CDR3 loop spans 15 amino acids. Germline V gene data show CDR1 as SGHTA and CDR2 as FQGNSA. V shed 8 bases and J 2 bases; nucleotides not matched to a gene: 9. CDR3 DNA sequence: TGTGCCAGCGTCGAGCGGGGGGCCAGGCAAGAGACCCAGTACTTC. This translates into CASVERGARQETQYF.

The chain combines TRBV5-6 with TRBJ2-7, with TRBD2 as a possible D gene (5 bases). This CDR3 comprises 12 residues. Between the trimmed V and J ends, which lost 2 bases and 4 bases, there was a span of 7 bases. The germline gives CDR1 SGHDT, CDR2 YYEEEE. CDR3 amino acids: CASSFGRYEQYF. CDR3 in DNA: TGTGCCAGCAGCTTTGGGAGATACGAGCAGTACTTC. Full variable domain (missing parts from reference TRBV5-6 and TRBJ2-7): DAGVTQSPTHLIKTRGQQVTLRCSPKSGHDTVSWYQQALGQGPQFIFQYYEEEERQRGNFPDRFSGHQFPNYSSELNVNALLLGDSALYLCASSFGRYEQYFGPGTRLTVT.

The rearrangement joins TRBV10-2 to TRBJ2-3; 7 bases are a match to TRBD2. CDR3 length equals 15 residues. The J segment lost 0 bases and the V segment lost 4 bases, leaving 4 bases of the junction unmatched. CDR1 and CDR2 (germline): WSHSY, SAAADI. The DNA for the CDR3 is TGCGCCAGCAGTGCCACTAGCGCTAGCACAGATACGCAGTATTTT. Translating it yields CASSATSASTDTQYF.

V is TRBV27 and J is TRBJ1-5; maybe TRBD1 (5 bases). The V gene lost 8 bases and the J gene lost 7 bases, with 18 bases spanning the gap. Germline assignment: CDR1 MNHEY and CDR2 SMNVEV (reference sequence). This CDR3 has 14 residues. As DNA, the CDR3 is TGTGCCAGCCGTAGCTGGGGCTCAGGCCAGCCCCAGCATTTT. Encoded protein: CASRSWGSGQPQHF.

Written as DNA, the CDR3 is TGTGCCTGGAGCCATGACAGCCCCTATGGCTACACCTTC. It encodes CAWSHDSPYGYTF. The chain joins TRBV30 to TRBJ1-2; D possibly corresponds to TRBD1 (5 bases). The CDR3 is 13 amino acids. V dropped 3 bases and J dropped 4 bases, with 12 bases sitting between them. Germline V gene lookup returns CDR1 GTSNPN and CDR2 SVGIG (reference sequence).

This clone was counted only a few times. This chain links TRBV30 with TRBJ1-6, with D hard to call. This CDR3 is 14 amino acids long. Germline CDR1 and CDR2: GTSNPN and SVGIG (reference sequence). Trimming took off 5 bases at V and 3 bases at J, with 11 bases between the two ends. DNA of the CDR3: TGTGCCTGGCGGCCCTCCTTCTATAATTCACCCCTCCACTTT. This codes for CAWRPSFYNSPLHF.

The chain has TRBV7-8 and TRBJ1-2; maybe TRBD1 (5 bases). Germline CDR1 and CDR2: SGHVS and FQNEAQ. V was trimmed by 1 base and J by 3 bases, leaving 12 bases between them. The CDR3 sequence is 15 residues long. The CDR3 reads CASSLGWAQDYGYTF. The CDR3 DNA sequence: TGTGCCAGCAGCTTAGGATGGGCACAGGACTATGGCTACACCTTC.

V gene TRBV29-1 combines with J gene TRBJ1-5; no clear D. The CDR3 is 12 residues long. CDR1 and CDR2 (germline): SQVTM, ANQGSEA. Trimming left V 2 bases short and J 4 bases short, with 6 bases between. The CDR3 bases are TGCAGCGTTGAACAGCCAAATCAGCCCCAGCATTTT. It codes for CSVEQPNQPQHF.

This chain joins TRBV30 and TRBJ2-7, with D perhaps matching TRBD1 (6 bases). The CDR3 consists of 11 residues. Germline lookup yields CDR1 GTSNPN and CDR2 SVGIG (reference sequence). Trimming took off 0 bases at V and 6 bases at J, with 6 bases between the two ends. CDR3 coding DNA: TGTGCCTGGAGTGTAGGGGGCGAGCAGTACTTC. This translates into CAWSVGGEQYF.

The rearrangement links TRBV29-1 to TRBJ1-1; D possibly corresponds to TRBD1 (5 bases). Germline V lookup: CDR1 SQVTM, CDR2 ANQGSEA. V lost 3 bases and J 0 bases, leaving 8 bases between the germline ends. The CDR3 length is 13 residues. In nucleotides, the CDR3 is TGCAGCGTTGACAGCAGGGTGAACACTGAAGCTTTCTTT. Its protein is CSVDSRVNTEAFF.

The genes are TRBV27 and TRBJ1-2; TRBD1 is a possible D gene (5 bases). This CDR3 region has 15 residues. The V and J ends lost 2 bases and 2 bases respectively, with 12 bases between them. The germline V gene encodes CDR1 MNHEY and CDR2 SMNVEV (reference sequence). CDR3 bases: TGTGCCAGCAGTTTAATGAGGGGCGGGAACTATGGCTACACCTTC. It yields the protein CASSLMRGGNYGYTF.

The chain is built from TRBV2 and TRBJ1-1; D gene ambiguous. V was cut by 4 bases and J by 8 bases, with 8 bases left in between. This CDR3 region has 11 residues. Germline V gene lookup returns CDR1 SNHLY and CDR2 FYNNEI. The chain's CDR3 is CASSVGWEAFF. CDR3 coding DNA: TGTGCCAGCAGTGTAGGGTGGGAAGCTTTCTTT.

Regarding this clone: Other nucleotide sequences from this sample produce the same CDR3. The chain recombines TRBV20-1 with TRBJ2-5, with D tentatively TRBD1 (6 bases). This CDR3 has 11 amino acids. The germline CDR1 and CDR2 sequences are DFQATT and SNEGSKA (reference sequence). The V end lost 4 bases, the J end lost 4 bases, and 7 bases lay between the germline ends. The CDR3 coding sequence is TGCAGTGCTATCAGGGGAGAGACCCAGTACTTC. Its translation: CSAIRGETQYF.